Listed below are T cell receptor beta chains from one sample, sequenced in a study of OX40 agonist ivuxolimab in advanced cancers. Method: immunoSEQ multiplex PCR; TCRdb's copy keeps in-frame clones and lacks some. The sample records around 79,000 clones, around 90% being singletons. Specimen: CD4+ or CD8+ T cells sorted from blood, collected in a trial of the OX40 agonist ivuxolimab. The receptors here all came from an adult with an advanced solid tumor such as melanoma, head and neck, liver or kidney cancer. Each CDR3 is given without its conserved first and last residue.

j_gene	v_gene	CDR3aa
TRBJ1-1	TRBV9	ASSTWDRVDTEAF
TRBJ2-1	TRBV7-6	ASSLANAGGPYNEQF
TRBJ1-1	TRBV13	ASSSGPNTEAF
TRBJ1-2	TRBV6-5	ASSTGQFYGYT
TRBJ2-2	TRBV9	ASSVAQGTGELF
TRBJ2-5	TRBV27	ASSLGHSTQETQY
TRBJ2-1	TRBV27	ASSLPGLAGGEGNEQF
TRBJ1-1	TRBV6-5	ASSYPVNTEAF
TRBJ2-7	TRBV19	ASSPGTSGAYEQY
TRBJ1-5	TRBV4-1	ASSQVEQINQPQH
TRBJ1-1	TRBV11-3	ASSLGVSEAF
TRBJ2-7	TRBV27	ASSLSASYEQY
TRBJ1-1	TRBV27	ASSPKVWTEAF
TRBJ2-7	TRBV6-5	ASSWGDRAYEQY
TRBJ1-2	TRBV5-6	ASSPEWGIPYGYT
TRBJ2-7	TRBV2	ASRWQPSYEQY
TRBJ2-1	TRBV13	ASRVSGGHYNEQF
TRBJ2-7	TRBV29-1	SVEAPTGVTLYEQY
TRBJ1-2	TRBV27	ASSFGGFYGYT
TRBJ2-7	TRBV29-1	SVGGGAGDYEQY
TRBJ1-1	TRBV10-3	AISPPGTAGGSTEAF
TRBJ2-1	TRBV5-6	ASSFGSSSYNEQF
TRBJ2-7	TRBV11-2	ASKLTGLSYEQY
TRBJ2-2	TRBV10-2	ASSEFSTGELF
TRBJ1-5	TRBV27	ASSFPDRGQVLFYSNQPQH
TRBJ2-1	TRBV11-3	ASSFLRGGRDNEQF
TRBJ2-3	TRBV9	ASSVAGGQSDTQY
TRBJ2-7	TRBV6-1	ASSPWTESYEQY
TRBJ2-7	TRBV27	ASSLMGQGTEQY
TRBJ2-7	TRBV15	ATSRPLTGTYEQY
TRBJ2-3	TRBV4-1	ASSRPLRDTQY
TRBJ1-2	TRBV7-3	ASSPRGGMDYGYT
TRBJ1-6	TRBV6-1	ASTEWDSHNSPLH
TRBJ1-2	TRBV10-3	ASSGTANYGYT
TRBJ1-2	TRBV6-1	ASSQDSSYGYT
TRBJ1-2	TRBV28	ASSPNVGARYGYT
TRBJ1-2	TRBV27	ASSTDRGSGYT
TRBJ2-3	TRBV7-9	ASSFGVDTQY
TRBJ2-5	TRBV27	ASSSTGQGAWQETQY
TRBJ2-7	TRBV23-1	ASSPLGTGASLSSYEQY
TRBJ2-3	TRBV7-2	ASSLGGGWADTQY
TRBJ2-2	TRBV27	ASREGARITNTGELF
TRBJ2-7	TRBV25-1	ASSEYPGGYEQY
TRBJ1-2	TRBV6-1	ASSEGDPGARYGYT
TRBJ1-1	TRBV5-1	ASREGWDYTEAF
TRBJ2-4	TRBV19	ASSRLAGGEGTKNIQY
TRBJ2-2	TRBV5-5	ASSFGGAGELF